This entry is about one T cell receptor beta chain. This clone may be a read error of a much larger clone one base away. J lost 7 bases, V lost 7 bases, and 9 bases had no gene match. This CDR3 has 13 amino acids. Germline loops: CDR1 ENHRY, CDR2 SYGVKD. Constant-region reverse primers amplified full-length variable regions, followed by semi-nested Nested Universal Primer A PCR. TCRdb fed the 5' RACE reads into MiXCR, producing one record per CDR3 protein. This sample has 55,000 to 75,000 distinct CDR3 sequences; roughly 30% occur once, and the top ten carry over 2%. Purified naive CD4+ T cells were depleted of CD25+ Tregs.

Sample: tumor-infiltrating naive CD4+ T cells sorted from the breast tumor. The subset is: naive CD4+ T cells, CD4+CD45RA+CD25-. The V call is TRBV10-3, the J call TRBJ2-7; 8 positions agree with TRBD2. This receptor was obtained from a female donor with breast cancer. CDR3 residues: CAITPGGPAEQYF. The CDR3 DNA sequence: TGTGCCATCACTCCGGGAGGGCCTGCAGAGCAGTACTTC.